Following are 10 T cell receptor beta chains from one sample sequenced in a study of T cells in Graves' hyperthyroidism and ophthalmopathy. TCR beta CDR3 regions were amplified from RNA. The HTBI set primed first-round TCR CDR3 RT-PCR. Each CDR3 protein gets one entry after TCRdb re-called the multiplex PCR reads with MiXCR. The table records 400,000 to 600,000 distinct CDR3 sequences, around 21% of them present only once. Sequencing was carried out using blood. The receptors derive from a man younger than 30 with Graves' hyperthyroidism.

In this sample, this clonotype turned up many times. V and J are TRBV6-1 and TRBJ1-5, with D hard to call. The ends were cut back, 2 bases at V and 1 base at J, with 12 bases in the middle. The CDR3 runs 16 residues. In germline, CDR1 is MNHNS, CDR2 SASEGT. CDR3 in DNA: TGTGCCAGCAGTGAAACCTTTGGGGTGAGCAATCAGCCCCAGCATTTT. It encodes CASSETFGVSNQPQHF.

This clonotype appeared many times. The J gene is TRBJ2-6, the V gene TRBV12-3 or TRBV12-4; D may be TRBD2 (7 bases). Trimming stripped 3 bases from V and 5 bases from J, with 11 bases between. The CDR3 runs to 15 residues. CDR3 nucleotides: TGTGCCAGCAGTTTTGGGGGGGCGCGGGCCAACGTCCTGACTTTC. Translating gives CASSFGGARANVLTF.

This clonotype was detected ten times or more. V gene TRBV11-2 combines with J gene TRBJ2-7; no firm D call. CDR3 length: 13 residues. Trimming cost V 5 bases and J 4 bases, with 12 bases left between them. From germline, CDR1 is SGHAT and CDR2 FQNNGV. The CDR3: CASSLTSVYEQYF. For the CDR3, the DNA is TGTGCCAGCAGCCTCACGTCTGTATACGAGCAGTACTTC.

This clonotype has more than one count but fewer than ten. This CDR3 is CASSVAPTGMGSGANVLTF. In nucleotides, the CDR3 is TGTGCCAGCAGCGTAGCCCCGACAGGAATGGGCTCTGGGGCCAACGTCCTGACTTTC. V usage is TRBV9 and J usage is TRBJ2-6; weak D call: TRBD1 (6 bases). The V and J ends lost 0 bases and 0 bases respectively, with 16 bases between them. Per germline, CDR1 SGDLS and CDR2 YYNGEE. The CDR3 consists of 19 residues.

At least ten counts were recorded for this clonotype. This chain connects TRBV20-1 to TRBJ1-2; no firm D call. The CDR3 spans 11 residues. The V and J ends lost 5 bases and 4 bases respectively, with 8 bases between them. Germline V gives CDR1 DFQATT, CDR2 SNEGSKA (reference sequence). The CDR3 loop reads CSALPTYGYTF. In nucleotides, the CDR3 is TGCAGTGCTTTACCGACCTATGGCTACACCTTC.

This clonotype occurred many times. The chain has TRBV6-5 and TRBJ1-1, with 8 bases aligning to TRBD1. The V segment lost 2 bases and the J segment 3 bases; nucleotides outside the gene matches: 2. There are 14 residues in the CDR3. The germline V gene has CDR1 MNHEY and CDR2 SVGAGI. The CDR3 DNA reads as TGTGCCAGCAGTTACGCGGGACAGGACACTGAAGCTTTCTTT. Protein sequence: CASSYAGQDTEAFF.

This clonotype occurred many times. CDR3 sequence (DNA): TGTGCCAGCAGTCACCTCGGGGGGCAAGAGACCCAGTACTTC. It translates to CASSHLGGQETQYF. V and J are TRBV6-5 and TRBJ2-5; 7 nucleotides align to TRBD2. In germline, CDR1 is MNHEY, CDR2 SVGAGI. The J segment lost 2 bases and the V segment lost 5 bases, leaving 5 bases of the junction unmatched. The CDR3 is made up of 14 amino acids.

Many counts were recorded for this clonotype. V gene TRBV12-3 or TRBV12-4 combines with J gene TRBJ1-2, with 8 bases that match TRBD1. V shed 6 bases and J 5 bases; nucleotides not matched to a gene: 8. The CDR3 totals 14 residues. The CDR3 here is CASRPGGLGYGYTF. The CDR3 nucleotides read TGTGCCAGCAGGCCAGGGGGCCTGGGGTATGGCTACACCTTC.

This clonotype was recorded many times. V is TRBV12-3 or TRBV12-4 and J is TRBJ1-2; TRBD1 aligns across 7 bases. Losses at the gene ends were 5 bases for V and 0 bases for J; bases not matched to a gene: 3. This CDR3 is built from 14 residues. The CDR3 here is CASSPGGANYGYTF. The CDR3 region has the DNA TGTGCCAGCAGTCCAGGGGGGGCTAACTATGGCTACACCTTC.

This clonotype came up many times. The chain employs TRBV6-1 and TRBJ1-5, with 7 bases identical to TRBD1. The germline gives CDR1 MNHNS, CDR2 SASEGT. V lost 5 bases to trimming and J lost 5 bases; unmatched junction nucleotides: 3. CDR3 length: 13 residues. CDR3 in DNA: TGTGCCAGCAGTACCAGGGGGTATCAGCCCCAGCATTTT. Protein sequence: CASSTRGYQPQHF.